The clone carrying this T cell receptor (beta chain) is a singleton in its sample. The target antigen is unknown. Germline and junction disagree at one end, which may indicate a read error. Sample-barcoded 5' priming and a J-beta primer mix drove a second PCR of roughly 7 to 11 cycles. Through a template-switch adaptor with 12 random nucleotides, each cDNA molecule received a tag. TCRdb ran MiXCR on the 5' RACE reads and lists one entry per CDR3 protein. The data contain approximately 690,000 distinct CDR3 sequences, approximately 50% of them singletons. The data were taken from a study of blood T cells in healthy people across ages. Donors each provided 9.5 to 10 milliliters of peripheral blood. Overall study findings and caveats: There were more naive CD4+ cells and higher diversity in long-lived donors than in aged donors. Per-million-T-cell TCR beta diversity fell roughly linearly with age.

Sequenced material: blood. This clonotype originated in a man in his sixties in good health.

The CDR3 sequence: CAASLRQGVREIQYF. In DNA, the CDR3 is TGTGCCGCCAGCCTAAGGCAGGGGGTTAGAGAGATCCAGTACTTC. V and J are TRBV15 and TRBJ2-7, with 7 nucleotides matching TRBD1. From germline, CDR1 is LNHNV and CDR2 YYDKDF (reference sequence). The CDR3 consists of 15 residues.